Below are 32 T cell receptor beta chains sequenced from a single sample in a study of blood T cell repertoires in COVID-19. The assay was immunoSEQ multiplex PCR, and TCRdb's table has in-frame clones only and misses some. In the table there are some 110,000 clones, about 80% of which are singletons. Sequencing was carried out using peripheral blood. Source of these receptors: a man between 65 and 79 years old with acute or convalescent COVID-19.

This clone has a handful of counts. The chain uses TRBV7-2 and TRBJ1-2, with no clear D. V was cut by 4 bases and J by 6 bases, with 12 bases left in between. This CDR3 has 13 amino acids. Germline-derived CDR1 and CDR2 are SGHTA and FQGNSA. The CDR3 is CASSSSREDGYTF. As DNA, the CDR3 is TGTGCCAGCAGCTCCTCGCGGGAGGATGGCTACACCTTC.

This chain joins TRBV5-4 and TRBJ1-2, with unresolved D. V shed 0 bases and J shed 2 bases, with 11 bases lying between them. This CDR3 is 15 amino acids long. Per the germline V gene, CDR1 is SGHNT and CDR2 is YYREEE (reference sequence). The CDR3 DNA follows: TGTGCCAGCAGCTTGGGGCCTTCGGGAAACTATGGCTACACCTTC. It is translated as CASSLGPSGNYGYTF.

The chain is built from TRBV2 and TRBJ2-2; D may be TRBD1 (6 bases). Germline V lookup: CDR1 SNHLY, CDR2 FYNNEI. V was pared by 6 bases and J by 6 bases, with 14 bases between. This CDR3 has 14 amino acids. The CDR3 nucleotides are TGTGCCAGCAGGAGGACAGAGGAGTCCGGGGAGCTGTTTTTT. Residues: CASRRTEESGELFF.

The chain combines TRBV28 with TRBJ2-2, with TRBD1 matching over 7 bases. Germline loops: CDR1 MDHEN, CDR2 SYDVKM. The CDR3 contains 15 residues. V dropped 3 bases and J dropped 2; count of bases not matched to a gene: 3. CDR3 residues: CASSFRDRNTGELFF. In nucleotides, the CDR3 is TGTGCCAGCAGTTTCCGGGACAGAAACACCGGGGAGCTGTTTTTT. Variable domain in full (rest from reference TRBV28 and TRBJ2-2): DVKVTQSSRYLVKRTGEKVFLECVQDMDHENMFWYRQDPGLGLRLIYFSYDVKMKEKGDIPEGYSVSREKKERFSLILESASTNQTSMYLCASSFRDRNTGELFFGEGSRLTVL.

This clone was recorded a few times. The CDR3 sequence: CASSYDRGSEKLFF. The CDR3 DNA reads as TGCGCCAGCAGTTACGACAGGGGCAGCGAAAAACTGTTTTTT. The chain has TRBV10-1 and TRBJ1-4; 8 nucleotides line up with TRBD1. The CDR3 extends over 14 amino acids. The trim removed 5 bases at V and 8 bases at J, leaving 7 bases unmatched. The germline V gene encodes CDR1 WNHNN and CDR2 SYGVQD (reference sequence).

CDR3 loop: CASSPAGGAWDQPQHF. The CDR3 DNA reads TGTGCCAGCTCACCCGCGGGGGGTGCTTGGGATCAGCCCCAGCATTTT. The rearrangement links TRBV18 to TRBJ1-5, with D possibly being TRBD1 (5 bases). V dropped 3 bases and J dropped 5 bases, with 17 bases sitting between them. The CDR3 runs 16 residues. Germline CDR1 is KGHSH and CDR2 is LQKENI.

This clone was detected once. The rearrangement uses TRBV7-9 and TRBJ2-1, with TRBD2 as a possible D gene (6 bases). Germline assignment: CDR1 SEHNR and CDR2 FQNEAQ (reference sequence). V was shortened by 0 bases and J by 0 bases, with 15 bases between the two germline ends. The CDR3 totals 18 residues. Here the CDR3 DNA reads TGTGCCAGCAGCTTAGCGTTAATTTGGGACTTCTCCTACAATGAGCAGTTCTTC. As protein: CASSLALIWDFSYNEQFF.

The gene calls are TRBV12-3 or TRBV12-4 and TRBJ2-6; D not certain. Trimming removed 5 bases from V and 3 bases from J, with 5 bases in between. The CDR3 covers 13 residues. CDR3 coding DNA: TGTGCCAGCAGTGGCAGTGGGGCCAACGTCCTGACTTTC. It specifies CASSGSGANVLTF.

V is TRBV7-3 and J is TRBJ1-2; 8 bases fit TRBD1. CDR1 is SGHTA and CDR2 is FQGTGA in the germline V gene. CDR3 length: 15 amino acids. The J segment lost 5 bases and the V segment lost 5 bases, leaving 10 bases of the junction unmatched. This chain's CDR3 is CASSPGQGRIYGYTF. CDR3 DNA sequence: TGTGCCAGCAGCCCCGGACAGGGTCGGATTTATGGCTACACCTTC.

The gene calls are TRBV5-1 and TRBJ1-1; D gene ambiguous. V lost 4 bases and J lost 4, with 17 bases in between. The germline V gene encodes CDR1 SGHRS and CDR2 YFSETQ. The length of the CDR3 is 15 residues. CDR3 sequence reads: CASSSGGSDVTEAFF. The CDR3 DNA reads TGCGCCAGCAGCAGTGGAGGGTCGGATGTCACTGAAGCTTTCTTT. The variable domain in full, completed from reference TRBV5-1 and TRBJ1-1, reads KAGVTQTPRYLIKTRGQQVTLSCSPISGHRSVSWYQQTPGQGLQFLFEYFSETQRNKGNFPGRFSGRQFSNSRSEMNVSTLELGDSALYLCASSSGGSDVTEAFFGQGTRLTVV.

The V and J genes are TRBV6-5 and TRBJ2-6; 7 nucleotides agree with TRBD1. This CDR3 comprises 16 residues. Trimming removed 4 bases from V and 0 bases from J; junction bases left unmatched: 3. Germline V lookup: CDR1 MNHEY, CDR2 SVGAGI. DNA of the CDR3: TGTGCCAGCAGTTGGGACAGAAGCTCTGGGGCCAACGTCCTGACTTTC. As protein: CASSWDRSSGANVLTF.

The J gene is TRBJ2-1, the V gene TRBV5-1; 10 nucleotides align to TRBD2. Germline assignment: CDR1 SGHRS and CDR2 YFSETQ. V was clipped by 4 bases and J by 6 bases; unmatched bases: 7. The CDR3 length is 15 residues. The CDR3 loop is CASSPLAGDVNEQFF. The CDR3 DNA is TGCGCCAGCAGCCCTCTAGCGGGGGATGTCAATGAGCAGTTCTTC.

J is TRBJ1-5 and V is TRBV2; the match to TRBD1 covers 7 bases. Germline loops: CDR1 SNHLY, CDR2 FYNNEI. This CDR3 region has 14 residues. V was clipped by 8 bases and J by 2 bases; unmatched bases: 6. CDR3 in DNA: TGTGCCAGCCAGGACAGGCTTCGCAATCAGCCCCAGCATTTT. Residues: CASQDRLRNQPQHF.

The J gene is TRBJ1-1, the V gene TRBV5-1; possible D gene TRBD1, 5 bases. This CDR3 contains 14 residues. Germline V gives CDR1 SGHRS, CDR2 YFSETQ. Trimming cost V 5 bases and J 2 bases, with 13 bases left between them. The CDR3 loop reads CASRDTSSNTEAFF. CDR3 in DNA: TGCGCCAGCAGGGACACGAGCTCCAACACTGAAGCTTTCTTT. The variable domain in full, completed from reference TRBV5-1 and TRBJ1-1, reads KAGVTQTPRYLIKTRGQQVTLSCSPISGHRSVSWYQQTPGQGLQFLFEYFSETQRNKGNFPGRFSGRQFSNSRSEMNVSTLELGDSALYLCASRDTSSNTEAFFGQGTRLTVV.

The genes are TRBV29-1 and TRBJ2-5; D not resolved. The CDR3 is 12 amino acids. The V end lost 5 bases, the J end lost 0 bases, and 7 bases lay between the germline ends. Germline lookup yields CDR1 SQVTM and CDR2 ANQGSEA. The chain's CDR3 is CSVRLNQETQYF. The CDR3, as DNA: TGCAGCGTTCGACTTAACCAAGAGACCCAGTACTTC. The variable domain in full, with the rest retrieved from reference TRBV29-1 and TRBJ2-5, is SAVISQKPSRDICQRGTSLTIQCQVDSQVTMMFWYRQQPGQSLTLIATANQGSEATYESGFVIDKFPISRPNLTFSTLTVSNMSPEDSSIYLCSVRLNQETQYFGPGTRLLVL.

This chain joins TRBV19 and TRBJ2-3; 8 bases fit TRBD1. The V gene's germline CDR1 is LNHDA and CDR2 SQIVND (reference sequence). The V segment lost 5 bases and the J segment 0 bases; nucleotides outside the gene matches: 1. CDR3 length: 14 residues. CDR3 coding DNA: TGTGCCAGTAGTCGGGACAGGAGCACAGATACGCAGTATTTT. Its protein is CASSRDRSTDTQYF. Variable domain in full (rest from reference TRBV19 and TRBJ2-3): DGGITQSPKYLFRKEGQNVTLSCEQNLNHDAMYWYRQDPGQGLRLIYYSQIVNDFQKGDIAEGYSVSREKKESFPLTVTSAQKNPTAFYLCASSRDRSTDTQYFGPGTRLTVL.

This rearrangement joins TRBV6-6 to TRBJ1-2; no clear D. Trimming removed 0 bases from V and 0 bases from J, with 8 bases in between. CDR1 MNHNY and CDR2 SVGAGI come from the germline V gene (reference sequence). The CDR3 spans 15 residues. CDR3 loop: CASSYSSTANYGYTF. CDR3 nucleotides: TGTGCCAGCAGTTACTCGAGTACCGCTAACTATGGCTACACCTTC.

The CDR3 reads CASSQQTGNQPQHF. The CDR3 DNA reads as TGCGCCAGCAGCCAACAGACAGGGAATCAGCCCCAGCATTTT. V usage is TRBV4-1 and J usage is TRBJ1-5; 7 bases are shared with TRBD1. J gave up 4 bases and V 2 bases, and 2 bases lay outside the gene matches. The CDR3 spans 14 residues. Germline CDR1 is MGHRA and CDR2 is YSYEKL.

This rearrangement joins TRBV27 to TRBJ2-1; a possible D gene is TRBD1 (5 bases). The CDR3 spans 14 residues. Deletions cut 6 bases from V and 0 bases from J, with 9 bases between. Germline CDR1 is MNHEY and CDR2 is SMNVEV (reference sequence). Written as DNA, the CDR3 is TGTGCCAGCAGGGGGCCTAACTCCTACAATGAGCAGTTCTTC. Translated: CASRGPNSYNEQFF.

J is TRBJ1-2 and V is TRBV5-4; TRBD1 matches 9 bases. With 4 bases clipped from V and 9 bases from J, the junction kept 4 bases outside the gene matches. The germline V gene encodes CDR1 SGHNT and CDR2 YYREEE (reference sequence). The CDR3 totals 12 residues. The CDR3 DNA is TGTGCCAGCAGCCCGGGGACAGGGAGCTACACCTTC. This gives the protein CASSPGTGSYTF.

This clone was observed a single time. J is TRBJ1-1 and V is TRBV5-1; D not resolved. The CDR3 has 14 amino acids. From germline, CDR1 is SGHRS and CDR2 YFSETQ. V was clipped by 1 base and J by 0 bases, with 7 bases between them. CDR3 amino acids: CASSLTAMNTEAFF. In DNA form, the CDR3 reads TGCGCCAGCAGCTTGACTGCCATGAACACTGAAGCTTTCTTT.

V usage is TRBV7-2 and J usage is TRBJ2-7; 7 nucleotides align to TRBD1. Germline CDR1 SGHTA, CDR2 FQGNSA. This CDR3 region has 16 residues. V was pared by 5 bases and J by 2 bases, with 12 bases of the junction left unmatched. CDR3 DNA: TGTGCCAGCAGCCGCACAGGGGCTTCAGGGACCTACGAGCAGTACTTC. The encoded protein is CASSRTGASGTYEQYF.

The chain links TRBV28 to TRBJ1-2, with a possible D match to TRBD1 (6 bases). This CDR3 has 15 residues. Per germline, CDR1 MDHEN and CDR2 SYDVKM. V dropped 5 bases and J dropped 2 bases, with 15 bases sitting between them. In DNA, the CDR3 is TGTGCCAGCAGTGGGGTCCAGGGGACGAACTATGGCTACACCTTC. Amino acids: CASSGVQGTNYGYTF.

CDR3 in DNA: TGTGCCAGCAGCCAAGCGGGAGGCGGTGGAAACACCATATATTTT. Protein product: CASSQAGGGGNTIYF. The chain joins TRBV3-1 (or the pseudogene TRBV3-2) to TRBJ1-3; D gene unclear. Per germline, CDR1 LGHDT and CDR2 YNNKEL (reference sequence). Trimming took 1 base from V and 3 from J, leaving 10 bases between them. The CDR3 is made up of 15 amino acids.

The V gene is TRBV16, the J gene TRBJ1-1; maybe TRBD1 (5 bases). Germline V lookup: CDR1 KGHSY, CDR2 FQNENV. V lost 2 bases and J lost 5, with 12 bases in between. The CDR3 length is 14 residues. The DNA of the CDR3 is TGTGCCAGCAGCCAAGCTAACCAGGGAACTGAAGCTTTCTTT. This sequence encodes CASSQANQGTEAFF.

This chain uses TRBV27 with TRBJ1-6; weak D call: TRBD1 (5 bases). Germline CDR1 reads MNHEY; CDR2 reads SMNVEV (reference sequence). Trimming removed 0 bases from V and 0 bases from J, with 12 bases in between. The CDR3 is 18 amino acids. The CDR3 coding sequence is TGTGCCAGCAGTTTATCATGGGACTCGAGCTCCTATAATTCACCCCTCCACTTT. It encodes CASSLSWDSSSYNSPLHF.

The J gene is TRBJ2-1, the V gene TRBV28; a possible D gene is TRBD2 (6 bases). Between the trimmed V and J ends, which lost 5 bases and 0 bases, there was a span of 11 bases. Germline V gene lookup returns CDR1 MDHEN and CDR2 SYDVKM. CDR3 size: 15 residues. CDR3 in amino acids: CASSTLGGSYNEQFF. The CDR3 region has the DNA TGTGCCAGCAGTACTCTCGGGGGCTCCTACAATGAGCAGTTCTTC.

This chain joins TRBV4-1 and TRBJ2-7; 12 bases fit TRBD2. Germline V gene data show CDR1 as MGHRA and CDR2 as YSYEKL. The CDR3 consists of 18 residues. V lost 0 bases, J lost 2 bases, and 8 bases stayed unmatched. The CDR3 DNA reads TGCGCCAGCAGCCAAGACCCAAATCTAGCGGGGGGGACCTACGAGCAGTACTTC. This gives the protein CASSQDPNLAGGTYEQYF.

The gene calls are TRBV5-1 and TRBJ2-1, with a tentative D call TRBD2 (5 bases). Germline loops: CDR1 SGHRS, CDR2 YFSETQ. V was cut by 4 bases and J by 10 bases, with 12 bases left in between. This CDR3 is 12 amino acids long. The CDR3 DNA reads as TGCGCCAGCAGCGAGCCAGGAGGAGAGCAGTTCTTC. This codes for CASSEPGGEQFF.

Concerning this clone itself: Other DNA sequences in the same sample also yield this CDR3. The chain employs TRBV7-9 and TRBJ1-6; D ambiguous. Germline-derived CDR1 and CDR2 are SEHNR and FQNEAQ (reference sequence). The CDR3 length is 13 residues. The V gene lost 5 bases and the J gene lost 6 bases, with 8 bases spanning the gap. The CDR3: CASSPPRNSPLHF. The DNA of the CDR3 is TGTGCCAGCAGCCCGCCGCGTAATTCACCCCTCCACTTT.

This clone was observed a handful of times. CDR3 DNA: TGTGCCAGCAGCCAAGGGAACAGGGGGGATTTCGGCTACACCTTC. Translating gives CASSQGNRGDFGYTF. The chain couples TRBV3-1 (or the pseudogene TRBV3-2) to TRBJ1-2; TRBD1 agrees at 8 bases. Trimming cost V 1 base and J 8 bases; bases outside gene matches: 9. Per the germline V gene, CDR1 is LGHDT and CDR2 is YNNKEL (reference sequence). CDR3 length: 15 amino acids.

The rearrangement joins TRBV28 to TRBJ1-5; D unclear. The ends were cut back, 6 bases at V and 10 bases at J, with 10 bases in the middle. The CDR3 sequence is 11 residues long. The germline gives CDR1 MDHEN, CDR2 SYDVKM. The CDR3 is CASSPIGPQHF. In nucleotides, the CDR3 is TGTGCCAGCAGCCCCATTGGCCCCCAGCATTTT.